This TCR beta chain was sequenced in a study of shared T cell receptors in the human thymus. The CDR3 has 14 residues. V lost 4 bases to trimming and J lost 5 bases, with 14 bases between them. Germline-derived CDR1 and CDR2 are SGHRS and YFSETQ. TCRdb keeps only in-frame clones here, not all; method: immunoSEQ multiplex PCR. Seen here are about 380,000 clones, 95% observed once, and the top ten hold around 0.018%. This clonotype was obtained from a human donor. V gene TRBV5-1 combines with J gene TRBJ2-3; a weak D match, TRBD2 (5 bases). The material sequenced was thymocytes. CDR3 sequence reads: CASSPPRAGDTQYF. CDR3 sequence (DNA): TGCGCCAGCAGCCCCCCCCGCGCGGGAGATACGCAGTATTTT.